The clone carrying this T cell receptor beta chain was counted a single time. Its antigen is unknown. This CDR3 spans 12 amino acids. Trimming stripped 5 bases from V and 2 bases from J, with 6 bases between. Germline V gene data show CDR1 as SGHNT and CDR2 as YYREEE (reference sequence). The data are from a study of cytomegalovirus exposure and HLA in healthy donors. General observations from the study: Later analysis identified 16,951 TCR beta sequences associated with HLA alleles, using a false discovery rate threshold of 0.05. Sequencing likely produced, as an artifact, a cluster of highly shared sequence variants.

In the PCR, 60 Vbeta and 13 Jbeta primers were used. The data were produced by immunoSEQ multiplex PCR, yet TCRdb's version contains in-frame clones alone and is incomplete. The sample contains around 160,000 clones, roughly 74% of which appear only once. Specimen: PBMCs. The sequence was collected from a woman aged 40 to 50 in good health and CMV-seropositive. The chain couples TRBV5-4 to TRBJ2-3; no reliable D call. The CDR3 region is CASRLDTDTQYF. CDR3 nucleotide sequence: TGTGCCAGCAGACTTGACACAGATACGCAGTATTTT.